This passage covers 30 T cell receptor beta chains from one sample sequenced in a study of T cell responses to AZD1222 COVID-19 vaccine. Libraries were prepared by immunoSEQ multiplex PCR; TCRdb keeps only in-frame clonotypes and omits some of them. Here the sample spans tens of thousands of clones, approximately 91% being singletons. Sequencing was performed on peripheral blood, taken on day 0 of AZD1222 vaccination. These TCRs come from an adult in good health.

J is TRBJ1-1 and V is TRBV13; D is undetermined. This CDR3 has 14 amino acids. Germline loops: CDR1 PRHDT, CDR2 FYEKMQ (reference sequence). V was clipped by 5 bases and J by 0 bases, with 10 bases between them. CDR3 amino acids: CASSPRGMNTEAFF. CDR3 DNA: TGTGCCAGCAGCCCGCGTGGAATGAACACTGAAGCTTTCTTT.

CDR3 DNA sequence: TGTGCCAGCTCACCACCGACAAGTCAAATAGTAAATGAAAAACTGTTTTTT. Encoded protein: CASSPPTSQIVNEKLFF. The rearrangement links TRBV18 to TRBJ1-4; D gene ambiguous. This CDR3 region has 17 residues. Germline assignment: CDR1 KGHSH and CDR2 LQKENI. V lost 0 bases, J lost 5 bases, and 16 bases lay in between.

A note on this clone: The missing conserved phenylalanine or tryptophan at the end of this CDR3 makes a read error likely. The DNA is omitted, as the CDR3 cannot be located on it reliably, and the CDR3 follows TCRdb's listing. This chain connects TRBV5-4 to TRBJ1-2; TRBD1, as called in the table, went unchecked against the DNA. 15 amino acids form the CDR3, both terminal residues included. Germline V lookup: CDR1 SGHNT, CDR2 YYREEE (reference sequence). The CDR3 region is CASSQWGQTYGYTFG.

This clone was seen more than once but under ten times. The CDR3 coding sequence is TGTGCCAGTGCGCCCAGGACAGGGGTATACAATGAGCAGTTCTTC. Translated, it gives CASAPRTGVYNEQFF. V is TRBV19 and J is TRBJ2-1, with 9 bases lining up with TRBD1. J lost 4 bases, V lost 8 bases, and 9 bases had no gene match. The germline CDR1 and CDR2 sequences are LNHDA and SQIVND (reference sequence). The CDR3 runs 15 residues.

V gene TRBV30 combines with J gene TRBJ2-1; either TRBD1 or TRBD2 may fit D (7 bases each). The CDR3 loop spans 15 amino acids. V was pared by 3 bases and J by 10 bases, with 22 bases between. Germline lookup yields CDR1 GTSNPN and CDR2 SVGIG (reference sequence). In DNA form, the CDR3 reads TGTGCCTGGAGAGGAGCGGGACTATCGGACAGGGAGCAGTTCTTC. Translated: CAWRGAGLSDREQFF. Full variable domain (rest looked up from reference TRBV30 and TRBJ2-1): SQTIHQWPATLVQPVGSPLSLECTVEGTSNPNLYWYRQAAGRGLQLLFYSVGIGQISSEVPQNLSASRPQDRQFILSSKKLLLSDSGFYLCAWRGAGLSDREQFFGPGTRLTVL.

The chain carries TRBV5-1 and TRBJ2-5; TRBD1 matches 7 bases. V lost 4 bases and J lost 6; bases outside the gene matches: 9. This CDR3 comprises 14 residues. Looked up from germline, CDR1 is SGHRS and CDR2 is YFSETQ. The CDR3 DNA reads TGCGCCAGCAGCGGAAGGGGGCGCGGAAAGACCCAGTACTTC. Translating it yields CASSGRGRGKTQYF.

The chain uses TRBV7-2 and TRBJ2-7, with D perhaps given as TRBD1 or TRBD2 (5 bases each). With 1 base removed from V and 3 bases from J, the gap between germline ends came to 13 bases. In germline, CDR1 is SGHTA, CDR2 FQGNSA. The CDR3 loop spans 15 amino acids. This chain's CDR3 is CASSLGGISVYEQYF. The CDR3 bases are TGTGCCAGCAGCTTAGGGGGGATCTCAGTCTACGAGCAGTACTTC. Variable domain in full (rest from reference TRBV7-2 and TRBJ2-7): GAGVSQSPSNKVTEKGKDVELRCDPISGHTALYWYRQSLGQGLEFLIYFQGNSAPDKSGLPSDRFSAERTGGSVSTLTIQRTQQEDSAVYLCASSLGGISVYEQYFGPGTRLTVT.

The rearrangement uses TRBV29-1 and TRBJ1-1; D unclear. Germline V gives CDR1 SQVTM, CDR2 ANQGSEA. The ends were cut back, 5 bases at V and 2 bases at J, with 18 bases in the middle. The CDR3 runs to 15 residues. CDR3 nucleotides: TGCAGCGTTACGGATGGGGTTTGGGTAAACACTGAAGCTTTCTTT. It specifies CSVTDGVWVNTEAFF.

The rearrangement uses TRBV12-3 or TRBV12-4 and TRBJ1-2; the D gene is possibly TRBD1 (5 bases). Between the trimmed V and J ends, which lost 3 bases and 9 bases, there was a span of 14 bases. The CDR3 sequence is 13 residues long. CDR3 protein: CASSLFPGTSYTF. CDR3 DNA: TGTGCCAGCAGTTTGTTTCCAGGGACGAGCTACACCTTC.

The J gene is TRBJ2-2, the V gene TRBV7-8; maybe TRBD2 (6 bases). V was pared by 3 bases and J by 6 bases, with 14 bases between. Per the germline V gene, CDR1 is SGHVS and CDR2 is FQNEAQ. This CDR3 has 15 amino acids. The DNA of the CDR3 is TGTGCCAGCAGCTTGGAGGGTAGTCGGGCCGGGGAGCTGTTTTTT. This translates into CASSLEGSRAGELFF.

This clone came up a few times. The chain carries TRBV7-3 and TRBJ1-2; TRBD1 might be the D (5 bases). Germline-derived CDR1 and CDR2 are SGHTA and FQGTGA. This CDR3 has 16 residues. V lost 4 bases and J 6 bases, leaving 21 bases between the germline ends. The CDR3 spells CASSYGPNQGRDGYTF. CDR3 DNA sequence: TGTGCCAGCAGCTACGGACCGAACCAGGGAAGGGATGGCTACACCTTC.

The gene calls are TRBV18 and TRBJ2-7; D possibly corresponds to TRBD1 (6 bases). Trimming took off 6 bases at V and 5 bases at J, with 20 bases between the two ends. The CDR3 loop spans 15 amino acids. Germline loops: CDR1 KGHSH, CDR2 LQKENI. The CDR3 reads CASSKQGPPLDEQYF. DNA for the CDR3: TGTGCCAGCTCGAAGCAGGGGCCCCCACTGGACGAGCAGTACTTC.

This sequence joins TRBV3-1 (or the pseudogene TRBV3-2) and TRBJ2-2; 8 nucleotides align to TRBD1. Germline CDR1 is LGHDT and CDR2 is YNNKEL (reference sequence). With 1 base clipped from V and 6 bases from J, the junction kept 4 bases outside the gene matches. The CDR3 sequence is 15 residues long. CDR3 amino acids: CASSQADREAGELFF. In nucleotides, the CDR3 is TGTGCCAGCAGCCAAGCGGACAGGGAGGCCGGGGAGCTGTTTTTT.

This clone was seen only a few times. The V call is TRBV7-2, the J call TRBJ1-1, with 7 bases aligning to TRBD1. Germline V gene lookup returns CDR1 SGHTA and CDR2 FQGNSA. V dropped 1 base and J dropped 5; count of bases not matched to a gene: 16. This CDR3 spans 18 amino acids. The CDR3 DNA sequence: TGTGCCAGCAGCTTAGGGCCCCCGTACAGGGGCCTGGAGACTGAAGCTTTCTTT. Amino acids: CASSLGPPYRGLETEAFF.

The rearrangement joins TRBV28 to TRBJ2-7; 9 bases line up with TRBD1. The CDR3 extends over 15 amino acids. The V and J ends lost 6 bases and 7 bases, in that order; junction bases with no gene match: 13. CDR1 is MDHEN, CDR2 SYDVKM, per germline. The CDR3 loop is CASRGTGLAPGEQYF. The CDR3, as DNA: TGTGCCAGCAGGGGGACAGGGTTGGCCCCCGGGGAGCAGTACTTC.

This clone was counted a few times. The chain joins TRBV29-1 to TRBJ1-1, with D possibly TRBD1 on 6 matching bases. The CDR3 is made up of 15 amino acids. The germline V and J ends were trimmed by 4 bases and 0 bases, with 15 bases remaining between them. CDR1 and CDR2 (germline): SQVTM, ANQGSEA. The CDR3 sequence is CSVGAGQGMNTEAFF. CDR3 nucleotides: TGCAGCGTTGGGGCAGGGCAGGGGATGAACACTGAAGCTTTCTTT. The full variable domain, its missing parts supplied by reference TRBV29-1 and TRBJ1-1, is SAVISQKPSRDICQRGTSLTIQCQVDSQVTMMFWYRQQPGQSLTLIATANQGSEATYESGFVIDKFPISRPNLTFSTLTVSNMSPEDSSIYLCSVGAGQGMNTEAFFGQGTRLTVV.

This CDR3 is CASSLGGWTGANVLTF. Here the CDR3 DNA reads TGTGCCAGCAGCTTAGGGGGATGGACTGGGGCCAACGTCCTGACTTTC. This sequence joins TRBV5-8 and TRBJ2-6; D perhaps matches TRBD1 (6 bases). Trimming removed 2 bases at V and 2 bases at J, with 11 bases between. The CDR3 length is 16 residues. The germline V gene encodes CDR1 SGHTS and CDR2 YDEGEE.

The rearrangement links TRBV19 to TRBJ2-1; perhaps TRBD2 as D (6 bases). The V end was cut by 4 bases, the J end by 3 bases, with 10 bases between. The CDR3 loop spans 14 amino acids. Germline V gene data show CDR1 as LNHDA and CDR2 as SQIVND (reference sequence). The CDR3 DNA sequence: TGTGCCAGTAGTAGGGCGGGGAACTACAATGAGCAGTTCTTC. Its translation is CASSRAGNYNEQFF. Full variable domain (remainder filled in from reference TRBV19 and TRBJ2-1): DGGITQSPKYLFRKEGQNVTLSCEQNLNHDAMYWYRQDPGQGLRLIYYSQIVNDFQKGDIAEGYSVSREKKESFPLTVTSAQKNPTAFYLCASSRAGNYNEQFFGPGTRLTVL.

The J gene is TRBJ2-7, the V gene TRBV4-1, with 13 positions matching TRBD2. The length of the CDR3 is 16 residues. Germline V gene sequence: CDR1 MGHRA, CDR2 YSYEKL. V lost 3 bases to trimming and J lost 6 bases; unmatched junction nucleotides: 8. DNA of the CDR3: TGCGCCAGCAGCCAGGGTATAGGACTAGCGGGAGTCGAGCAGTACTTC. Residues: CASSQGIGLAGVEQYF.

The rearrangement uses TRBV7-3 and TRBJ1-1; D possibly corresponds to TRBD1 (5 bases). This CDR3 has 13 residues. CDR1 is SGHTA and CDR2 is FQGTGA in the germline V gene. V lost 4 bases to trimming and J lost 0 bases, with 6 bases between them. The CDR3 nucleotides are TGTGCCAGCAGCTCGACAGTGAACACTGAAGCTTTCTTT. It specifies CASSSTVNTEAFF. Together with reference TRBV7-3 and TRBJ1-1, the CDR3 gives the full variable domain: GAGVSQTPSNKVTEKGKYVELRCDPISGHTALYWYRQSLGQGPEFLIYFQGTGAADDSGLPNDRFFAVRPEGSVSTLKIQRTERGDSAVYLCASSSTVNTEAFFGQGTRLTVV.

The chain couples TRBV13 to TRBJ1-1, with D possibly being TRBD1 (5 bases). With 5 bases removed from V and 1 base from J, the gap between germline ends came to 17 bases. CDR1 PRHDT and CDR2 FYEKMQ come from the germline V gene (reference sequence). The CDR3 totals 16 residues. The CDR3 protein is CASSRGVRGRNTEAFF. CDR3 coding DNA: TGTGCCAGCAGCAGAGGGGTCCGGGGGAGGAACACTGAAGCTTTCTTT.

Here the CDR3 reads CASSPGPGQAYEQYF. CDR3 nucleotide sequence: TGTGCCAGCAGCCCGGGGCCTGGACAGGCGTACGAGCAGTACTTC. The V call is TRBV5-5, the J call TRBJ2-7, with 7 bases that match TRBD1. Germline-derived CDR1 and CDR2 are SGHKS and YYEKEE (reference sequence). CDR3 length: 15 amino acids. V trimming: 4 bases; J trimming: 4 bases; junction bases outside the gene matches: 11.

V and J are TRBV4-2 and TRBJ2-7, with D tentatively TRBD2 (5 bases). The CDR3 extends over 17 amino acids. The V end was cut by 0 bases, the J end by 0 bases, with 15 bases between. The germline gives CDR1 LGHNA, CDR2 YNFKEQ. The CDR3 nucleotides read TGTGCCAGCAGCCAAGATCTGTTCGGACTCAGCTCCTACGAGCAGTACTTC. It codes for CASSQDLFGLSSYEQYF.

The chain links TRBV3-1 (or the pseudogene TRBV3-2) to TRBJ2-4; TRBD2 aligns across 9 bases. CDR3 length: 17 residues. Germline V CDR1 and CDR2: LGHDT, YNNKEL (reference sequence). Unmatched junction bases numbered 8, after V lost 5 bases and J lost 0 bases. The DNA of the CDR3 is TGTGCCAGCAGCTCCCGCGGGGGGGTGCTAGCCAAAAACATTCAGTACTTC. It yields the protein CASSSRGGVLAKNIQYF.

The CDR3 DNA reads as TGTGCCAGCAGTGAACAGGGGGCAGACTATGGCTACACCTTC. It codes for CASSEQGADYGYTF. The chain is built from TRBV2 and TRBJ1-2; TRBD1 aligns across 8 bases. Germline CDR1 reads SNHLY; CDR2 reads FYNNEI. The CDR3 is made up of 14 amino acids. J gave up 3 bases and V 2 bases, and 2 bases lay outside the gene matches.

The gene calls are TRBV7-9 and TRBJ2-4, with unresolved D. Trimming pared 4 bases from V and 2 bases from J, leaving 21 bases between. This CDR3 region has 18 residues. The germline V gene encodes CDR1 SEHNR and CDR2 FQNEAQ (reference sequence). The CDR3 spells CASSSIPLTGKPKNIQYF. The CDR3 DNA is TGTGCCAGCAGCTCGATCCCCCTTACTGGTAAACCCAAAAACATTCAGTACTTC.

The rearrangement links TRBV7-9 to TRBJ2-1; D may be TRBD1 (5 bases). CDR1 is SEHNR, CDR2 FQNEAQ, per germline (reference sequence). CDR3 length equals 18 residues. The V end was cut by 4 bases, the J end by 0 bases, with 19 bases between. The CDR3 DNA reads as TGTGCCAGCAGCTCCCTAATGTGGGGCGAACGCTCCTACAATGAGCAGTTCTTC. Translating it yields CASSSLMWGERSYNEQFF.

This chain joins TRBV29-1 and TRBJ2-2; 9 positions match TRBD2. Looked up from germline, CDR1 is SQVTM and CDR2 is ANQGSEA. Trimming at V came to 0 bases and at J to 8 bases, leaving 10 bases not matched to a gene. The CDR3 is 16 amino acids. Written as DNA, the CDR3 is TGCAGCGTTGAAGATCGGCCTAGCGGGGTAATGGGGGAGCTGTTTTTT. Residues: CSVEDRPSGVMGELFF.

The chain is built from TRBV15 and TRBJ2-1; D unclear. CDR1 and CDR2 (germline): LNHNV, YYDKDF (reference sequence). The V and J ends lost 1 base and 9 bases respectively, with 7 bases between them. CDR3 size: 12 residues. The CDR3 loop reads CATSRAEGEQFF. The DNA of the CDR3 is TGTGCCACCAGCAGAGCAGAAGGTGAGCAGTTCTTC.

The chain couples TRBV5-1 to TRBJ2-7; maybe TRBD1 (6 bases). V was cut by 4 bases and J by 6 bases, with 20 bases left in between. Germline V gene data show CDR1 as SGHRS and CDR2 as YFSETQ. The CDR3 is 15 residues long. The CDR3 DNA reads TGCGCCAGCAGCCAGCAGCTCGAACAGGGTGCCGAGCAGTACTTC. This gives the protein CASSQQLEQGAEQYF. The whole variable domain, filled in from reference TRBV5-1 and TRBJ2-7, reads KAGVTQTPRYLIKTRGQQVTLSCSPISGHRSVSWYQQTPGQGLQFLFEYFSETQRNKGNFPGRFSGRQFSNSRSEMNVSTLELGDSALYLCASSQQLEQGAEQYFGPGTRLTVT.